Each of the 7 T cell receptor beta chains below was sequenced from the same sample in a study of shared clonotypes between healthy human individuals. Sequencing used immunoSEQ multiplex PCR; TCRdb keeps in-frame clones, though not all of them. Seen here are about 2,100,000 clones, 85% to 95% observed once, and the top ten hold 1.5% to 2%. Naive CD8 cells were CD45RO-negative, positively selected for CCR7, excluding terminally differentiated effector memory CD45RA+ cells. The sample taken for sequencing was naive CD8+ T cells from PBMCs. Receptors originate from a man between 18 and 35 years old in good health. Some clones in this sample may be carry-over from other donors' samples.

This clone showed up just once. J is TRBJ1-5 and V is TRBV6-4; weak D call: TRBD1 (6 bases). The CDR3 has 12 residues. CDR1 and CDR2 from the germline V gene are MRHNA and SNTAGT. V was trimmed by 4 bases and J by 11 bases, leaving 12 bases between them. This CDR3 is CASSAPGEAQHF. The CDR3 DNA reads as TGTGCCAGCAGTGCTCCAGGGGAAGCCCAGCATTTT.

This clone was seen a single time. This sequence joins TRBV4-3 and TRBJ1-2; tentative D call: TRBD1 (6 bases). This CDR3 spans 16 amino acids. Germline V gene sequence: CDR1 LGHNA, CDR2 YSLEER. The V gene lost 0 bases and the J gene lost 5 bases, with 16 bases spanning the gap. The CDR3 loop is CASSQEGTRRIYGYTF. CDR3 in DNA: TGCGCCAGCAGCCAAGAAGGGACAAGGAGAATATATGGCTACACCTTC.

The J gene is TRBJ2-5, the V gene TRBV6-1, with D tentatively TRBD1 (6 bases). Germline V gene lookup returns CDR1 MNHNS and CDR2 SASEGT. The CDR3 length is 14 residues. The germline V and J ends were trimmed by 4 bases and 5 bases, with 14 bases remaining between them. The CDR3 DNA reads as TGTGCCAGCAGTGTGATACAGGGTTCTGAGACCCAGTACTTC. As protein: CASSVIQGSETQYF.

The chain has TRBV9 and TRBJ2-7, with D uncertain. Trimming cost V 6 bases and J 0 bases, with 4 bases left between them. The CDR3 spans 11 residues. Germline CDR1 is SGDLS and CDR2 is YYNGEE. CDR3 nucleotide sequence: TGTGCCAGCATGGACTCCTACGAGCAGTACTTC. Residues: CASMDSYEQYF.

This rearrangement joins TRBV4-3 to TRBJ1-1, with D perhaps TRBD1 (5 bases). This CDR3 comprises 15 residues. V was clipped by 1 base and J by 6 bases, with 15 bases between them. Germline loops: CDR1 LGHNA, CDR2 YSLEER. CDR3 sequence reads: CASSQGGGYMSEAFF. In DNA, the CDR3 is TGCGCCAGCAGCCAAGGTGGGGGTTACATGTCTGAAGCTTTCTTT.

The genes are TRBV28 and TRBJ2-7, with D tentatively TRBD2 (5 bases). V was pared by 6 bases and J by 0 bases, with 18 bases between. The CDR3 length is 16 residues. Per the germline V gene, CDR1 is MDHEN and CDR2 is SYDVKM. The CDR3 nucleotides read TGTGCCAGCAGCATGGAGGCGGCCCTTAGCTCCTACGAGCAGTACTTC. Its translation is CASSMEAALSSYEQYF.

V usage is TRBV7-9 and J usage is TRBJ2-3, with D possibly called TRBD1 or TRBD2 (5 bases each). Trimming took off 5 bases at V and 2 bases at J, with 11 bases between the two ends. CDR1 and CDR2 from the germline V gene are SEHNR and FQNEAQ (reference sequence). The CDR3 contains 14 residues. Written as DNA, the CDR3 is TGTGCCAGCAGCCACCGGGACGCCACAGATACGCAGTATTTT. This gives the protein CASSHRDATDTQYF.